The 27 T cell receptor beta chains presented below share a single source sample, sequenced in a study of T-cell reconstitution after alpha-beta-depleted transplantation in children. Unique molecular identifiers tagged the TCRbeta library. TCRdb re-called the PCR reads with MiXCR, one entry per CDR3 protein. The data hold fewer than 550,000 distinct CDR3 sequences, with under 12% observed a single time. The sample was PBMCs, taken before TCRalphabeta/CD19-depleted stem cell transplant. These receptors originate from a child aged 2 to 9 with inherited bone marrow failure, due to receive a stem cell transplant.

This clonotype occurred many times. This chain links TRBV10-2 with TRBJ2-2; tentatively, D is TRBD2 (6 bases). This CDR3 is built from 13 residues. The germline V and J ends were trimmed by 7 bases and 1 base, with 7 bases remaining between them. Germline V gene sequence: CDR1 WSHSY, CDR2 SAAADI. The chain's CDR3 is CASMEGNTGELFF. Here the CDR3 DNA reads TGCGCCAGCATGGAGGGGAACACCGGGGAGCTGTTTTTT.

This clonotype was seen many times. The V and J genes are TRBV5-1 and TRBJ1-4, with 11 bases identical to TRBD1. The CDR3 runs 14 residues. V dropped 4 bases and J dropped 12; count of bases not matched to a gene: 8. In germline, CDR1 is SGHRS, CDR2 YFSETQ. CDR3 nucleotide sequence: TGCGCCAGCAGCCGTGGACAGGGGGCCATTGAACTGTTTTTT. It codes for CASSRGQGAIELFF.

This clonotype was detected many times. The V gene is TRBV28, the J gene TRBJ1-1; no clear D. Trimming left V 0 bases short and J 1 base short, with 6 bases between. CDR1 is MDHEN, CDR2 SYDVKM, per germline. The CDR3 spans 14 residues. DNA of the CDR3: TGTGCCAGCAGTTTATGGTTAACGAACACTGAAGCTTTCTTT. It translates to CASSLWLTNTEAFF.

This clonotype was observed a handful of times. V gene TRBV7-2 combines with J gene TRBJ2-7; a weak D match, TRBD2 (6 bases). The germline V and J ends were trimmed by 1 base and 7 bases, with 11 bases remaining between them. The CDR3 contains 13 residues. Germline CDR1 and CDR2: SGHTA and FQGNSA. The CDR3 loop reads CASSLERGVEQYF. The CDR3 DNA is TGTGCCAGCAGCTTAGAACGCGGGGTGGAGCAGTACTTC.

The table lists this clonotype with many counts. This chain uses TRBV30 with TRBJ2-7; D unclear. CDR3 length equals 11 residues. V lost 2 bases and J lost 5, with 7 bases in between. CDR1 is GTSNPN, CDR2 SVGIG, per germline (reference sequence). The CDR3 region has the DNA TGTGCCTGGAGTATTGGCAACGAGCAGTACTTC. The encoded protein is CAWSIGNEQYF.

The chain combines TRBV30 with TRBJ2-1; TRBD2 matches 7 bases. Looked up from germline, CDR1 is GTSNPN and CDR2 is SVGIG (reference sequence). The CDR3 is 14 amino acids. The V segment lost 4 bases and the J segment 6 bases; nucleotides outside the gene matches: 9. The CDR3 here is CAWNTGLGGNEQFF. Written as DNA, the CDR3 is TGTGCCTGGAACACCGGACTAGGAGGCAATGAGCAGTTCTTC.

This clonotype was seen a handful of times. This rearrangement joins TRBV4-1 to TRBJ2-7, with 7 bases matching TRBD1. With V trimmed by 4 bases and J by 5 bases, 14 bases remained unmatched. CDR3 length: 16 residues. CDR1 and CDR2 (germline): MGHRA, YSYEKL. The CDR3 DNA reads as TGCGCCAGCAGCCCAACCTTGGACAGGCTCGCTAACGAGCAGTACTTC. It encodes CASSPTLDRLANEQYF.

This clonotype was counted between two and nine times. V is TRBV6-2 or TRBV6-3 and J is TRBJ1-5; D perhaps matches TRBD1 (5 bases). The V end lost 2 bases, the J end lost 1 base, and 9 bases lay between the germline ends. CDR3 length: 15 residues. Germline V gene sequence: CDR1 MNHEY, CDR2 SVGEGT. Here the CDR3 reads CASSYTEGSNQPQHF. The CDR3 nucleotides read TGTGCCAGCAGTTACACAGAGGGGAGCAATCAGCCCCAGCATTTT.

The sample holds many counts of this clonotype. The rearrangement uses TRBV7-2 and TRBJ1-4, with 10 bases aligning to TRBD1. The germline CDR1 and CDR2 sequences are SGHTA and FQGNSA. J lost 8 bases, V lost 5 bases, and 2 bases had no gene match. The CDR3 totals 13 residues. CDR3 in DNA: TGTGCCAGCAGCAGGGACAGGGGCGAAAAACTGTTTTTT. Amino acid sequence: CASSRDRGEKLFF. Full variable domain (remainder filled in from reference TRBV7-2 and TRBJ1-4): GAGVSQSPSNKVTEKGKDVELRCDPISGHTALYWYRQSLGQGLEFLIYFQGNSAPDKSGLPSDRFSAERTGGSVSTLTIQRTQQEDSAVYLCASSRDRGEKLFFGSGTQLSVL.

The rearrangement uses TRBV20-1 and TRBJ2-1; 7 nucleotides agree with TRBD1. After removal of 3 bases from V and 9 bases from J, the junction contained 8 bases not matched to a gene. This CDR3 comprises 13 residues. CDR1 is DFQATT, CDR2 SNEGSKA, per germline (reference sequence). The CDR3 sequence is CSASRQGAAEQFF. In nucleotides, the CDR3 is TGCAGTGCTAGTAGACAGGGCGCTGCTGAGCAGTTCTTC.

This clonotype was seen ten or more times. The rearrangement joins TRBV6-2 or TRBV6-3 to TRBJ2-7; possibly TRBD1 for D (5 bases). The germline gives CDR1 MNHEY, CDR2 SVGEGT. The CDR3 consists of 14 residues. Trimming took 0 bases from V and 3 from J, leaving 9 bases between them. CDR3 loop: CASSYSGRVYEQYF. The CDR3 DNA follows: TGTGCCAGCAGTTACTCGGGCAGGGTCTACGAGCAGTACTTC.

This clonotype was counted a single time. Its ends do not fully match the called genes, so a read error is possible. V gene TRBV7-8 combines with J gene TRBJ2-3; D unclear. Germline CDR1 reads SGHVS; CDR2 reads FQNEAQ. CDR3 size: 12 residues. The CDR3 DNA follows: TGTACCAGCAGCCCTTCGACAGATACGCAGTATTTT. Its translation is CTSSPSTDTQYF.

This rearrangement joins TRBV15 to TRBJ2-5; D is possibly TRBD2 (5 bases). CDR3 length equals 18 residues. V lost 0 bases, J lost 0 bases, and 17 bases lay in between. Germline V CDR1 and CDR2: LNHNV, YYDKDF (reference sequence). CDR3 residues: CATSRDPPGGRYQETQYF. The CDR3 DNA sequence: TGTGCCACCAGCAGAGATCCCCCCGGCGGGCGGTACCAAGAGACCCAGTACTTC.

Ten or more counts support this clonotype. The chain combines TRBV7-9 with TRBJ2-2; 11 bases are shared with TRBD1. Germline assignment: CDR1 SEHNR and CDR2 FQNEAQ (reference sequence). This CDR3 has 17 residues. V gave up 4 bases and J gave up 4 bases; unmatched junction bases: 8. Written as DNA, the CDR3 is TGTGCCAGCAGCTCGCCGGGGACAGGGGGGATCACCGGGGAGCTGTTTTTT. This encodes CASSSPGTGGITGELFF.

This clonotype came up many times. The chain joins TRBV28 to TRBJ2-3; a possible D gene is TRBD1 (6 bases). The CDR3 length is 16 residues. The V end was cut by 5 bases, the J end by 5 bases, with 20 bases between. Germline lookup yields CDR1 MDHEN and CDR2 SYDVKM. Here the CDR3 reads CASSQGWPTGLDTQYF. The CDR3, as DNA: TGTGCCAGCAGTCAGGGGTGGCCGACAGGTCTAGATACGCAGTATTTT.

This clonotype was picked up many times. The chain has TRBV4-3 and TRBJ2-7; D remains ambiguous. CDR1 is LGHNA and CDR2 is YSLEER in the germline V gene. V lost 0 bases and J lost 1, with 13 bases in between. There are 16 residues in the CDR3. The CDR3 loop reads CASSQDPGGLSYEQYF. The CDR3, as DNA: TGCGCCAGCAGCCAAGATCCTGGCGGCCTATCCTACGAGCAGTACTTC.

The sample holds a few counts of this clonotype. The rearrangement joins TRBV7-2 to TRBJ2-2; TRBD2 matches at 8 bases. The CDR3 runs 16 residues. Looked up from germline, CDR1 is SGHTA and CDR2 is FQGNSA. V shed 6 bases, J shed 1 base, and the junction held 7 bases outside the gene matches. CDR3 in DNA: TGTGCCAGCAGGCCCCGACTAGCGATGAACACCGGGGAGCTGTTTTTT. The encoded protein is CASRPRLAMNTGELFF.

The table lists this clonotype with a few counts. The rearrangement links TRBV5-1 to TRBJ2-7; D unclear. Germline-derived CDR1 and CDR2 are SGHRS and YFSETQ. This CDR3 has 16 amino acids. Trimming pared 0 bases from V and 3 bases from J, leaving 16 bases between. The chain's CDR3 is CASSLDVGSSGYEQYF. In DNA, the CDR3 is TGCGCCAGCAGCTTGGATGTGGGGTCTTCAGGCTACGAGCAGTACTTC. The complete variable domain, with remaining parts taken from reference TRBV5-1 and TRBJ2-7, reads KAGVTQTPRYLIKTRGQQVTLSCSPISGHRSVSWYQQTPGQGLQFLFEYFSETQRNKGNFPGRFSGRQFSNSRSEMNVSTLELGDSALYLCASSLDVGSSGYEQYFGPGTRLTVT.

This clonotype was counted at least ten times. The V and J genes are TRBV6-1 and TRBJ2-2; TRBD2 aligns across 13 bases. CDR1 and CDR2 (germline): MNHNS, SASEGT. With 6 bases clipped from V and 6 bases from J, the junction kept 4 bases outside the gene matches. This CDR3 comprises 15 residues. The DNA for the CDR3 is TGTGCCAGCAGAGTAACTAGCGGGAGGGCCGGGGAGCTGTTTTTT. It yields the protein CASRVTSGRAGELFF.

This clonotype was recorded at least ten times. The chain joins TRBV9 to TRBJ2-1, with 7 bases matching TRBD2. Per the germline V gene, CDR1 is SGDLS and CDR2 is YYNGEE. The CDR3 is made up of 16 amino acids. The V gene end was trimmed by 3 bases and the J gene end by 5 bases; junction bases not matched to a gene: 11. The CDR3 DNA is TGTGCCAGCAGCGGCCTACAAAAGACTAGCCACAATGAGCAGTTCTTC. It translates to CASSGLQKTSHNEQFF.

This clonotype was observed many times. This chain uses TRBV6-2 or TRBV6-3 with TRBJ2-1, with TRBD2 as a possible D gene (5 bases). The length of the CDR3 is 14 residues. Germline V gene sequence: CDR1 MNHEY, CDR2 SVGEGT. V was clipped by 0 bases and J by 2 bases, with 5 bases between them. The CDR3 region is CASSYSEAYNEQFF. CDR3 DNA: TGTGCCAGCAGTTACTCGGAGGCCTACAATGAGCAGTTCTTC.

There are many counts of this clonotype. This chain uses TRBV18 with TRBJ2-3, with no clear D. The CDR3 sequence is 12 residues long. V was trimmed by 7 bases and J by 2 bases, leaving 7 bases between them. The germline V gene encodes CDR1 KGHSH and CDR2 LQKENI. The CDR3 DNA reads as TGTGCCAGCTGTGGTATCACAGATACGCAGTATTTT. Its translation is CASCGITDTQYF.

Concerning this clonotype itself: A much larger clone differs by one base, so this may be a read error. CDR3 DNA sequence: TGTGCCAGCAGCTTATTCCCCCAGGGGGCGCAGGTTTTGCATACGCAGTATTTT. Amino acids: CASSLFPQGAQVLHTQYF. The chain joins TRBV11-2 to TRBJ2-3, with 8 positions matching TRBD1. Trimming at V came to 2 bases and at J to 7 bases, leaving 17 bases not matched to a gene. The germline CDR1 and CDR2 sequences are SGHAT and FQNNGV. There are 18 residues in the CDR3.

The table lists this clonotype with a few counts. The chain is built from TRBV20-1 and TRBJ1-1; the match to TRBD1 covers 8 bases. V was clipped by 3 bases and J by 3 bases; unmatched bases: 3. The CDR3 has 13 amino acids. Germline-derived CDR1 and CDR2 are DFQATT and SNEGSKA (reference sequence). CDR3 amino acids: CSASRGPDTEAFF. As DNA, the CDR3 is TGCAGTGCTAGCAGGGGGCCAGACACTGAAGCTTTCTTT.

This clonotype was picked up many times. The V gene is TRBV5-1, the J gene TRBJ2-7, with 10 bases that match TRBD1. Germline CDR1 and CDR2: SGHRS and YFSETQ. With 3 bases clipped from V and 3 bases from J, the junction kept 15 bases outside the gene matches. CDR3 length: 18 amino acids. CDR3 region: CASSSTRDRGERIYEQYF. CDR3 in DNA: TGCGCCAGCAGCTCGACCAGGGACAGGGGCGAGAGAATCTACGAGCAGTACTTC.

This clonotype was found many times. V and J are TRBV27 and TRBJ2-1; TRBD2 agrees at 7 bases. CDR3 size: 16 residues. Germline CDR1 is MNHEY and CDR2 is SMNVEV (reference sequence). Unmatched junction bases numbered 8, after V lost 3 bases and J lost 3 bases. CDR3 nucleotide sequence: TGTGCCAGCAGTTTGGGAAGCGGGACTATCTACAATGAGCAGTTCTTC. It yields the protein CASSLGSGTIYNEQFF.

This clonotype was recorded at least ten times. The chain uses TRBV29-1 and TRBJ1-1, with D unclear. CDR1 is SQVTM, CDR2 ANQGSEA, per germline. With 4 bases removed from V and 0 bases from J, the gap between germline ends came to 6 bases. The CDR3 extends over 12 amino acids. The CDR3 reads CSVGQMNTEAFF. In DNA form, the CDR3 reads TGCAGCGTTGGTCAGATGAACACTGAAGCTTTCTTT.